These 31 T cell receptor beta chains originate from one sample sequenced in a study of blood T cells in healthy people across ages. The use of a sample-barcoded 5' primer and a J-beta primer mix characterized a second PCR of 7 to 11 cycles. MiXCR was run by TCRdb on the 5' RACE reads, yielding one entry per CDR3 protein. The sample has under 2 million distinct CDR3 sequences; 34% are singletons. The sequenced sample was blood. These TCRs come from a woman between 25 and 40 years old in good health.

In its sample, this clonotype was seen a few times. The V call is TRBV5-1, the J call TRBJ2-7, with a possible D match to TRBD2 (5 bases). CDR1 is SGHRS, CDR2 YFSETQ, per germline. V was pared by 2 bases and J by 6 bases, with 15 bases between. The CDR3 spans 14 residues. CDR3 loop: CASSFLPEGAEQYF. The DNA of the CDR3 is TGCGCCAGCAGCTTTCTCCCCGAGGGAGCCGAGCAGTACTTC.

V and J are TRBV18 and TRBJ1-1, with TRBD1 as a possible D gene (5 bases). CDR1 is KGHSH and CDR2 is LQKENI in the germline V gene. This CDR3 is 16 amino acids long. Trimming removed 4 bases from V and 5 bases from J, with 20 bases in between. CDR3 DNA: TGTGCCAGCTCACACCACGGTTCTGGGGGGTTGACTGAAGCTTTCTTT. It translates to CASSHHGSGGLTEAFF.

This clonotype was picked up many times. This could be a read error, since a much larger clone is one nucleotide away. This chain links TRBV5-1 with TRBJ1-1; D is unclear. This CDR3 spans 14 amino acids. CDR1 and CDR2 (germline): SGHRS, YFSETQ. V lost 0 bases to trimming and J lost 1 base, with 7 bases between them. CDR3: CASSLAQTNTEAFF. The CDR3 region has the DNA TGCGCCAGCAGCTTGGCACAGACGAACACTGAAGCTTTCTTT.

This clonotype has just a few counts. The chain links TRBV7-3 to TRBJ1-2, with a possible D match to TRBD1 (5 bases). The CDR3 has 13 residues. Trimming took 2 bases from V and 7 from J, leaving 11 bases between them. The germline gives CDR1 SGHTA, CDR2 FQGTGA. CDR3 in DNA: TGTGCCAGCAGCTTACTGAAGGGGTCTGGCTACACCTTC. This translates into CASSLLKGSGYTF.

This clonotype was observed at least ten times. The chain has TRBV20-1 and TRBJ1-2; 8 bases map to TRBD1. V lost 6 bases to trimming and J lost 8 bases; unmatched junction nucleotides: 14. Germline V gene lookup returns CDR1 DFQATT and CDR2 SNEGSKA (reference sequence). The CDR3 extends over 14 amino acids. This CDR3 is CSALTRTGLDGYTF. CDR3 DNA: TGCAGTGCCCTCACCAGGACAGGGCTGGACGGCTACACCTTC.

There are many counts of this clonotype. CDR3 sequence: CATSDRDRGSYGYTF. DNA of the CDR3: TGTGCCACCAGTGACCGGGACAGGGGGTCGTATGGCTACACCTTC. The gene calls are TRBV24-1 and TRBJ1-2, with 11 nucleotides matching TRBD1. CDR3 length: 15 amino acids. J lost 5 bases, V lost 4 bases, and 5 bases had no gene match. Germline CDR1 and CDR2: KGHDR and SFDVKD.

The V gene is TRBV9, the J gene TRBJ2-1; 10 nucleotides line up with TRBD1. Per the germline V gene, CDR1 is SGDLS and CDR2 is YYNGEE. CDR3 length: 16 residues. Germline trimming cut 3 bases from V and 7 bases from J; bases unmatched to any gene: 10. CDR3 protein: CASSGVGQGQQNEQFF. Here the CDR3 DNA reads TGTGCCAGCAGCGGAGTGGGACAGGGGCAACAGAATGAGCAGTTCTTC.

Comment on this clonotype: A read error may account for a junction end that differs from germline. J is TRBJ2-1 and V is TRBV7-8; 16 nucleotides agree with TRBD2. This CDR3 is 20 amino acids long. Germline V gives CDR1 SGHVS, CDR2 FQNEAQ. The CDR3 nucleotides are TGTGCCGGCAGCTCAACCGGGACTAGCGGGAGGGCCGCCTCCTACAATGAGCAGTTCTTC. Amino acids: CAGSSTGTSGRAASYNEQFF.

V gene TRBV5-1 combines with J gene TRBJ2-2; 11 nucleotides match TRBD2. CDR1 and CDR2 (germline): SGHRS, YFSETQ. The CDR3 is made up of 16 amino acids. The junction had 9 bases not matched to a gene; V was cut back by 5 bases and J by 6 bases. CDR3 in amino acids: CASSQRTSGLAGELFF. DNA of the CDR3: TGCGCCAGCAGTCAAAGGACTAGCGGGCTCGCCGGGGAGCTGTTTTTT.

The rearrangement links TRBV5-1 to TRBJ2-3; 7 nucleotides align to TRBD2. Germline V gene lookup returns CDR1 SGHRS and CDR2 YFSETQ. J lost 1 base, V lost 0 bases, and 8 bases had no gene match. The CDR3 consists of 17 residues. CDR3 in DNA: TGCGCCAGCAGCTTGGAAGGTGGGCTAGCGGGCACAGATACGCAGTATTTT. This encodes CASSLEGGLAGTDTQYF.

The chain employs TRBV20-1 and TRBJ2-2; D unclear. Germline V gene sequence: CDR1 DFQATT, CDR2 SNEGSKA (reference sequence). V was shortened by 7 bases and J by 1 base, with 10 bases between the two germline ends. The CDR3 extends over 13 amino acids. The CDR3 here is CSGSGENTGELFF. In nucleotides, the CDR3 is TGCAGTGGTAGTGGGGAGAACACCGGGGAGCTGTTTTTT.

The chain couples TRBV24-1 to TRBJ2-3; D is undetermined. CDR1 is KGHDR, CDR2 SFDVKD, per germline. V dropped 4 bases and J dropped 2 bases, with 6 bases sitting between them. This CDR3 contains 13 residues. CDR3 in DNA: TGTGCCACCAGTGACCCCGACACAGATACGCAGTATTTT. Residues: CATSDPDTDTQYF.

Turning to this clonotype: A clone one base away is much larger, so this may be a read error. The chain has TRBV5-1 and TRBJ1-4; a weak D match, TRBD1 (6 bases). V gave up 5 bases and J gave up 6 bases, with 14 bases separating them. The germline V gene encodes CDR1 SGHRS and CDR2 YFSETQ. The CDR3 is 14 amino acids. CDR3 protein: CASRNGGIDEKLFF. CDR3 sequence (DNA): TGCGCCAGCAGGAACGGGGGCATAGATGAAAAACTGTTTTTT.

The chain links TRBV9 to TRBJ1-5; no definite D call. Germline V gene lookup returns CDR1 SGDLS and CDR2 YYNGEE. The CDR3 runs to 15 residues. The V end was cut by 0 bases, the J end by 3 bases, with 10 bases between. The CDR3 sequence is CASSVGEGYNQPQHF. CDR3 DNA: TGTGCCAGCAGCGTAGGGGAGGGCTACAATCAGCCCCAGCATTTT. Filled out from reference TRBV9 and TRBJ1-5, the complete variable domain reads DSGVTQTPKHLITATGQRVTLRCSPRSGDLSVYWYQQSLDQGLQFLIQYYNGEERAKGNILERFSAQQFPDLHSELNLSSLELGDSALYFCASSVGEGYNQPQHFGDGTRLSIL.

This clonotype appeared a few times. V gene TRBV6-6 combines with J gene TRBJ1-2, with D possibly TRBD1 on 6 matching bases. The ends were cut back, 2 bases at V and 9 bases at J, with 10 bases in the middle. Germline V gene lookup returns CDR1 MNHNY and CDR2 SVGAGI (reference sequence). This CDR3 comprises 12 residues. CDR3 in amino acids: CASSYGGGRYTF. CDR3 nucleotides: TGTGCCAGCAGTTACGGGGGGGGGCGCTACACCTTC.

This chain uses TRBV10-3 with TRBJ1-5, with D unclear. V was shortened by 2 bases and J by 0 bases, with 8 bases between the two germline ends. This CDR3 region has 15 residues. Germline lookup yields CDR1 ENHRY and CDR2 SYGVKD. The chain's CDR3 is CAISEGQASNQPQHF. DNA of the CDR3: TGTGCCATCAGTGAGGGTCAGGCTAGCAATCAGCCCCAGCATTTT.

This clonotype has only a few counts. This chain links TRBV3-1 with TRBJ2-1; 10 bases map to TRBD2. Germline V CDR1 and CDR2: LGHDT, YNNKEL (reference sequence). The CDR3 is 17 amino acids. J gave up 6 bases and V 4 bases, and 12 bases lay outside the gene matches. In DNA form, the CDR3 reads TGTGCCAGCAGCCTCACGGTGGGACTAGCGATCCGCAATGAGCAGTTCTTC. As protein: CASSLTVGLAIRNEQFF.

The CDR3 is CASSFETGTSIQYF. CDR3 nucleotide sequence: TGTGCCAGCAGCTTCGAGACAGGGACGAGCATTCAGTACTTC. The chain carries TRBV7-8 and TRBJ2-4; 7 nucleotides align to TRBD1. This CDR3 contains 14 residues. Germline values: CDR1 SGHVS, CDR2 FQNEAQ. The V gene end was trimmed by 3 bases and the J gene end by 9 bases; junction bases not matched to a gene: 8.

The rearrangement links TRBV5-5 to TRBJ1-2; D unclear. V lost 6 bases and J lost 4, with 13 bases in between. Germline CDR1 and CDR2: SGHKS and YYEKEE (reference sequence). The CDR3 contains 13 residues. DNA of the CDR3: TGTGCCAGCACCCGAACAGTTTCCTATGGCTACACCTTC. Translation gives CASTRTVSYGYTF. Full variable domain (rest looked up from reference TRBV5-5 and TRBJ1-2): DAGVTQSPTHLIKTRGQQVTLRCSPISGHKSVSWYQQVLGQGPQFIFQYYEKEERGRGNFPDRFSARQFPNYSSELNVNALLLGDSALYLCASTRTVSYGYTFGSGTRLTVV.

A few counts support this clonotype. V usage is TRBV29-1 and J usage is TRBJ1-2, with unresolved D. This CDR3 has 14 amino acids. Trimming left V 1 base short and J 0 bases short, with 9 bases between. Germline V gene data show CDR1 as SQVTM and CDR2 as ANQGSEA. The CDR3 loop is CSVEGTYSNYGYTF. For the CDR3, the DNA is TGCAGCGTTGAAGGAACATACTCTAACTATGGCTACACCTTC.

As to this clonotype: It may be a read error: a sequence one base away is much more abundant. J is TRBJ2-7 and V is TRBV7-9; tentatively, D is TRBD1 (6 bases). The CDR3 consists of 13 residues. Germline loops: CDR1 SEHNR, CDR2 FQNEAQ (reference sequence). The CDR3, as DNA: TGTGCCTGCAGTCCGGACAGATGGTACGAGCAGTACTTC. Its protein product is CACSPDRWYEQYF.

This clonotype occurred a few times. The chain combines TRBV27 with TRBJ1-4; D is perhaps TRBD1 (6 bases). Trimming removed 4 bases at V and 4 bases at J, with 13 bases between. CDR3 size: 15 residues. Germline V gives CDR1 MNHEY, CDR2 SMNVEV (reference sequence). CDR3 region: CASSSKGHFNEKLFF. The CDR3 DNA follows: TGTGCCAGCAGTTCAAAGGGACACTTTAATGAAAAACTGTTTTTT.

The CDR3 spells CASSPRGTARTSGRANSYNEQFF. Written as DNA, the CDR3 is TGTGCCAGCAGTCCGAGGGGGACAGCTCGGACTAGCGGGAGGGCCAACTCCTACAATGAGCAGTTCTTC. V and J are TRBV6-2 or TRBV6-3 and TRBJ2-1; 15 nucleotides align to TRBD2. V dropped 5 bases and J dropped 0; count of bases not matched to a gene: 20. CDR3 length: 23 amino acids. Per germline, CDR1 MNHEY and CDR2 SVGEGT.

V and J are TRBV15 and TRBJ2-1; possible D gene TRBD2, 6 bases. The CDR3 spans 16 residues. V was cut by 8 bases and J by 2 bases, with 19 bases left in between. In germline, CDR1 is LNHNV, CDR2 YYDKDF (reference sequence). CDR3: CATATLSGLPYNEQFF. The CDR3 DNA follows: TGTGCCACCGCCACCCTGAGCGGGTTACCCTACAATGAGCAGTTCTTC.

The chain combines TRBV15 with TRBJ1-2; D gene uncertain. From germline, CDR1 is LNHNV and CDR2 YYDKDF (reference sequence). The length of the CDR3 is 17 residues. V lost 4 bases, J lost 0 bases, and 18 bases lay in between. CDR3 sequence: CATSTIVWIEANYGYTF. The CDR3, as DNA: TGTGCCACCAGCACCATAGTGTGGATAGAAGCTAACTATGGCTACACCTTC.

The chain combines TRBV20-1 with TRBJ2-7, with D tentatively TRBD1 or TRBD2 (5 bases each). The CDR3 spans 14 residues. The ends were cut back, 3 bases at V and 0 bases at J, with 12 bases in the middle. Germline V gene data show CDR1 as DFQATT and CDR2 as SNEGSKA (reference sequence). CDR3: CSARKGTSSYEQYF. Here the CDR3 DNA reads TGCAGTGCTAGGAAGGGGACGAGCTCCTACGAGCAGTACTTC.

There are a few counts of this clonotype. V is TRBV5-1 and J is TRBJ2-3, with TRBD2 matching 9 bases. The CDR3 runs 15 residues. V lost 2 bases, J lost 2 bases, and 3 bases stayed unmatched. From germline, CDR1 is SGHRS and CDR2 YFSETQ. The CDR3 is CASSLASGDTDTQYF. For the CDR3, the DNA is TGCGCCAGCAGCTTAGCTAGCGGGGACACAGATACGCAGTATTTT.

This sequence joins TRBV6-5 and TRBJ2-7; no definite D call. This CDR3 comprises 13 residues. The ends were cut back, 4 bases at V and 2 bases at J, with 9 bases in the middle. The V gene's germline CDR1 is MNHEY and CDR2 SVGAGI. This chain's CDR3 is CASSFSPTYEQYF. CDR3 DNA sequence: TGTGCCAGCAGTTTCTCGCCGACCTACGAGCAGTACTTC.

With regard to this clonotype: An end of the junction differs from the germline gene, which may be a read error. The V call is TRBV5-5, the J call TRBJ2-1; 7 nucleotides align to TRBD1. The CDR3 sequence is 15 residues long. CDR1 is SGHKS and CDR2 is YYEKEE in the germline V gene (reference sequence). In DNA, the CDR3 is TGTGCCAGCAGCTTGTTCATGGGACAGCACAATGAGCGGTTCTTC. Its protein is CASSLFMGQHNERFF.

The chain carries TRBV29-1 and TRBJ1-1; D not certain. Germline CDR1 reads SQVTM; CDR2 reads ANQGSEA. V was shortened by 4 bases and J by 1 base, with 16 bases between the two germline ends. This CDR3 comprises 15 residues. In DNA, the CDR3 is TGCAGCGTTGGATTGAGCACCTCACCGAACACTGAAGCTTTCTTT. Translating gives CSVGLSTSPNTEAFF.

This chain links TRBV5-1 with TRBJ2-7; no firm D call. The CDR3 spans 15 residues. In germline, CDR1 is SGHRS, CDR2 YFSETQ. Trimming stripped 2 bases from V and 3 bases from J, with 15 bases between. The CDR3: CASSFSSPQLYEQYF. CDR3 DNA sequence: TGCGCCAGCAGCTTTAGCAGTCCTCAGCTCTACGAGCAGTACTTC.